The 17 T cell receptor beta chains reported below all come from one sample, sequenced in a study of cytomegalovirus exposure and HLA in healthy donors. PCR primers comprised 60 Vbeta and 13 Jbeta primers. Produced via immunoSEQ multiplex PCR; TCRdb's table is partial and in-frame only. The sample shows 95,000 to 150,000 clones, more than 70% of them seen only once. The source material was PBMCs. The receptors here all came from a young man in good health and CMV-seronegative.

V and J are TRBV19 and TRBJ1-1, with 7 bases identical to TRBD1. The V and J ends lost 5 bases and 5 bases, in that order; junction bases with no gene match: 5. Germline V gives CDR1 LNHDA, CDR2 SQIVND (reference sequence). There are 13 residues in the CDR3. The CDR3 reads CASSSTGWTEAFF. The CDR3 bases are TGTGCCAGTAGTTCGACAGGGTGGACTGAAGCTTTCTTT.

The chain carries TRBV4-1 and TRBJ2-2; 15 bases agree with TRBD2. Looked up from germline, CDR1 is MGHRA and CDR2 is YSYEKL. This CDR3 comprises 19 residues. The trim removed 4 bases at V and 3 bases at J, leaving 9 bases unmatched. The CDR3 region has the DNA TGCGCCAGCAGCCCGGGACTAGCGGGGGGCCGGGGGGACACCGGGGAGCTGTTTTTT. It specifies CASSPGLAGGRGDTGELFF.

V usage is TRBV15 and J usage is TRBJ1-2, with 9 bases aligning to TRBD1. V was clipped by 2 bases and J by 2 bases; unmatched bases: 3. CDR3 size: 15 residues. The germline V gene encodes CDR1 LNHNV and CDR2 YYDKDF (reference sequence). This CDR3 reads CATSRPGQGNYGYTF. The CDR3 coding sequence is TGTGCCACCAGCAGACCGGGACAGGGAAACTATGGCTACACCTTC.

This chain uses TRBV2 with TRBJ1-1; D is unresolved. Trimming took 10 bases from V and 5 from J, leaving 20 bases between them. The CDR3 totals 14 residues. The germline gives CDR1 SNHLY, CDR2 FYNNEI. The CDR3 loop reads CATTPLVVGTEAFF. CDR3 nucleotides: TGTGCCACCACTCCGCTCGTGGTTGGTACTGAAGCTTTCTTT.

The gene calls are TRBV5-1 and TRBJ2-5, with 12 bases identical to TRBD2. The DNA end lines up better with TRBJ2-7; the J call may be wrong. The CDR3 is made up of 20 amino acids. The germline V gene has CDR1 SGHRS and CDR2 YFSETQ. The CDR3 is CASSLRSSGGARLSSYEQYF. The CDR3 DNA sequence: TGCGCCAGCAGCTTGAGGTCTAGCGGGGGGGCCCGTCTGAGTTCTTACGAGCAGTACTTC.

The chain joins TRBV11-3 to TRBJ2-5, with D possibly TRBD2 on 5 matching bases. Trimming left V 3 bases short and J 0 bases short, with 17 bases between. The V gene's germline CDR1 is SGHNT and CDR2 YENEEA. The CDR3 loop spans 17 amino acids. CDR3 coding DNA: TGTGCCAGCAGCTTTTCTTGGCAGACTAATTACCAAGAGACCCAGTACTTC. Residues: CASSFSWQTNYQETQYF. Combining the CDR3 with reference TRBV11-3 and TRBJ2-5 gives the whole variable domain EAGVVQSPRYKIIEKKQPVAFWCNPISGHNTLYWYLQNLGQGPELLIRYENEEAVDDSQLPKDRFSAERLKGVDSTLKIQPAELGDSAVYLCASSFSWQTNYQETQYFGPGTRLLVL.

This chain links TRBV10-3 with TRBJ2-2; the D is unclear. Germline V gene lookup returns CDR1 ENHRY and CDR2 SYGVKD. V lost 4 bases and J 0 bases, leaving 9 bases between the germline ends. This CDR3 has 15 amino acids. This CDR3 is CAISVSTSNTGELFF. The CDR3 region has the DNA TGTGCCATCAGTGTGTCGACTTCGAACACCGGGGAGCTGTTTTTT.

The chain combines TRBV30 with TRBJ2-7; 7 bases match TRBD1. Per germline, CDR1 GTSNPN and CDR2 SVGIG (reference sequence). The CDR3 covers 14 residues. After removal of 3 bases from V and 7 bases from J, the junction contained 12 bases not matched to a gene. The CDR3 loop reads CAWRRTGWVGEQYF. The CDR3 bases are TGTGCCTGGAGAAGGACAGGTTGGGTTGGAGAGCAGTACTTC.

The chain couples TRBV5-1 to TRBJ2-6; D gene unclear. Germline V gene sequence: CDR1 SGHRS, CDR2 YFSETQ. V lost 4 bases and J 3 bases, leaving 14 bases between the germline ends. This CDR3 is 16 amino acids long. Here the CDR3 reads CASSEKSGGGANVLTF. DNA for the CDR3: TGCGCCAGCAGCGAGAAATCAGGTGGTGGGGCCAACGTCCTGACTTTC.

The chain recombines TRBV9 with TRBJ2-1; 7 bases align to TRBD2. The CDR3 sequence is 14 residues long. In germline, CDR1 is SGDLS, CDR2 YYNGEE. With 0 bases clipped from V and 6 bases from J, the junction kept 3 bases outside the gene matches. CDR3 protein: CASSVGIAGNEQFF. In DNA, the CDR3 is TGTGCCAGCAGCGTAGGAATAGCGGGCAATGAGCAGTTCTTC.

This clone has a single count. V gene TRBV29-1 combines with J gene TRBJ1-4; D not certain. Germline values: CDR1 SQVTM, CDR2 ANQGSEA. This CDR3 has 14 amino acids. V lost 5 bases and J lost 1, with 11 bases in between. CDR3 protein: CSVLRRETNEKLFF. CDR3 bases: TGCAGCGTTTTGAGGAGAGAAACTAATGAAAAACTGTTTTTT.

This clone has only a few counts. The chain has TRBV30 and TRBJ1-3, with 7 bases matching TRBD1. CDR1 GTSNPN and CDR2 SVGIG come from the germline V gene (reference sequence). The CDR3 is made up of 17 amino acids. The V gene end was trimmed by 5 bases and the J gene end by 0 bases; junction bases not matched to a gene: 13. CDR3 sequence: CAWASGTASNSGNTIYF. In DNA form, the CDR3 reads TGTGCCTGGGCCTCTGGGACAGCTTCAAACTCTGGAAACACCATATATTTT.

This CDR3 is CAWSVRGNQPQHF. The CDR3 coding sequence is TGTGCCTGGAGTGTACGGGGAAATCAGCCCCAGCATTTT. The chain couples TRBV30 to TRBJ1-5; D uncertain. Germline V lookup: CDR1 GTSNPN, CDR2 SVGIG (reference sequence). The CDR3 is made up of 13 amino acids. V was cut by 0 bases and J by 4 bases, with 7 bases left in between.

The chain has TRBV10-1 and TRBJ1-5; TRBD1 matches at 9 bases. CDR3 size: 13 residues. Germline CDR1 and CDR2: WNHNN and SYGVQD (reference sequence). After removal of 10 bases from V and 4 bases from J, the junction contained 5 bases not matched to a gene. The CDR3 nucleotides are TGCGCCAACAAGGACAGGGGAAATCAGCCCCAGCATTTT. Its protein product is CANKDRGNQPQHF.

The chain's CDR3 is CASSRAYRVPLNTEAFF. DNA of the CDR3: TGTGCCAGCAGTCGGGCCTACAGGGTACCTCTGAACACTGAAGCTTTCTTT. The chain joins TRBV28 to TRBJ1-1; a weak D match, TRBD1 (6 bases). The CDR3 runs 17 residues. Trimming took off 5 bases at V and 0 bases at J, with 19 bases between the two ends. CDR1 and CDR2 (germline): MDHEN, SYDVKM.

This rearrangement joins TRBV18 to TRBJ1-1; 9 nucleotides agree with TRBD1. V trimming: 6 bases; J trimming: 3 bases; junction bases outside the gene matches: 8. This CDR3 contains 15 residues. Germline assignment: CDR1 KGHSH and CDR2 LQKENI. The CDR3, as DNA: TGTGCCAGCTCGCTGGGACAGGGTGGGGACACTGAAGCTTTCTTT. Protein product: CASSLGQGGDTEAFF.

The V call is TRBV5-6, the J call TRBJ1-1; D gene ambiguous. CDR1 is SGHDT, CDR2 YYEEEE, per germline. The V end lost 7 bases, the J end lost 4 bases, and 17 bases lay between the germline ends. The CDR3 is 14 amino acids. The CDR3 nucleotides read TGTGCCAGCCGACTCTTAGGTATTGGCACTGAAGCTTTCTTT. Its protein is CASRLLGIGTEAFF.